These T cell receptor beta chains were read from a single sample in a study of blood T cells in healthy people across ages. TCRdb passed the 5' RACE reads through MiXCR, listing each CDR3 protein once. The sample comprises over 1,500,000 distinct CDR3 sequences, approximately 50% of which are singletons, and around 2.1% rests with the top ten. Sequencing was done on a sample of blood. These receptors all come from a woman between 35 and 50 years old in good health. Each CDR3 is given with its conserved first and last residue. D genes are given only for firm matches. A clone size is listed for some rows: how often the clone was seen (once, few, many), or a class if it is expanded.

cdr3_length: 15
d_call: .
v_call: TRBV11-2
clone_size: .
j_call: TRBJ2-5
cdr3_aa: CASSAGRGLEETQYF
cdr3_nt: TGTGCCAGCAGCGCGGGGCGGGGTTTGGAGGAGACCCAGTACTTC

cdr3_length: 16
d_call: .
v_call: TRBV7-2
clone_size: .
j_call: TRBJ1-2
cdr3_aa: CASTEKKGEGTGGYTF
cdr3_nt: TGTGCCAGCACAGAAAAGAAGGGGGAGGGGACTGGTGGCTACACCTTC

cdr3_length: 15
d_call: TRBD2
v_call: TRBV6-4
clone_size: few
j_call: TRBJ2-3
cdr3_aa: CASSDEAGGTDTQYF
cdr3_nt: TGTGCCAGCAGTGACGAAGCGGGGGGGACAGATACGCAGTATTTT

cdr3_length: 14
d_call: .
v_call: TRBV9
clone_size: .
j_call: TRBJ2-5
cdr3_aa: CACSVASVGETQYF
cdr3_nt: TGTGCCTGCAGCGTTGCTAGCGTGGGAGAGACCCAGTACTTC

cdr3_length: 13
d_call: .
v_call: TRBV21-1
clone_size: .
j_call: TRBJ1-1
cdr3_aa: CASPHVGGSGAFF
cdr3_nt: TGTGCCAGCCCCCACGTGGGGGGAAGTGGAGCTTTCTTT

cdr3_length: 13
d_call: .
v_call: TRBV9
clone_size: .
j_call: TRBJ1-2
cdr3_aa: CASSPEAGYGYTF
cdr3_nt: TGTGCCAGCAGCCCAGAGGCGGGCTATGGCTACACCTTC

cdr3_length: 15
d_call: TRBD1
v_call: TRBV28
clone_size: .
j_call: TRBJ1-5
cdr3_aa: CASSRKQGFNQPQHF
cdr3_nt: TGTGCCAGCAGTCGAAAACAGGGGTTCAATCAGCCCCAGCATTTT

cdr3_length: 13
d_call: .
v_call: TRBV7-2
clone_size: few
j_call: TRBJ1-5
cdr3_aa: CASSPGRDQPQHF
cdr3_nt: TGTGCCAGCAGTCCCGGGCGGGATCAGCCCCAGCATTTT

cdr3_length: 16
d_call: TRBD2
v_call: TRBV20-1
clone_size: few
j_call: TRBJ2-4
cdr3_aa: CSAPLAGTLAKNIQYF
cdr3_nt: TGCAGTGCTCCACTAGCGGGGACTTTAGCCAAAAACATTCAGTACTTC

cdr3_length: 15
d_call: .
v_call: TRBV10-3
clone_size: few
j_call: TRBJ1-2
cdr3_aa: CAISDGYRINYGYTF
cdr3_nt: TGTGCCATCAGTGATGGGTACAGGATTAACTATGGCTACACCTTC

cdr3_length: 13
d_call: .
v_call: TRBV20-1
clone_size: .
j_call: TRBJ2-3
cdr3_aa: CSASEYGVDTQYF
cdr3_nt: TGCAGTGCTAGTGAATACGGGGTGGATACGCAGTATTTT

cdr3_length: 15
d_call: TRBD2
v_call: TRBV12-3/TRBV12-4
clone_size: few
j_call: TRBJ2-7
cdr3_aa: CASLLAGGPSYEQYF
cdr3_nt: TGTGCCAGCCTACTAGCGGGGGGCCCCTCCTACGAGCAGTACTTC

cdr3_length: 15
d_call: TRBD1
v_call: TRBV2
clone_size: .
j_call: TRBJ1-2
cdr3_aa: CASRQGQGPAYGYTF
cdr3_nt: TGTGCCAGCAGACAGGGACAGGGGCCAGCCTATGGCTACACCTTC

cdr3_length: 15
d_call: TRBD1
v_call: TRBV5-5
clone_size: .
j_call: TRBJ2-5
cdr3_aa: CASSIQGQGAETQYF
cdr3_nt: TGTGCCAGCAGCATTCAAGGACAGGGGGCGGAGACCCAGTACTTC

cdr3_length: 14
d_call: TRBD1
v_call: TRBV28
clone_size: .
j_call: TRBJ1-1
cdr3_aa: CASKALDRSSEAFF
cdr3_nt: TGTGCCAGCAAGGCCCTGGACAGGTCTTCTGAAGCTTTCTTT

cdr3_length: 12
d_call: .
v_call: TRBV20-1
clone_size: few
j_call: TRBJ1-2
cdr3_aa: CSAEGQGQGNTF
cdr3_nt: TGCAGTGCCGAGGGGCAGGGGCAAGGCAACACCTTC

cdr3_length: 16
d_call: .
v_call: TRBV4-1
clone_size: .
j_call: TRBJ1-2
cdr3_aa: CASSPIGSNKRYGYTF
cdr3_nt: TGCGCCAGCAGCCCTATCGGCTCTAACAAGCGGTATGGCTACACCTTC

cdr3_length: 14
d_call: .
v_call: TRBV27
clone_size: many
j_call: TRBJ1-2
cdr3_aa: CASSLSRGNYGYTF
cdr3_nt: TGTGCCAGCAGTTTAAGTCGGGGGAACTATGGCTACACCTTC

cdr3_length: 15
d_call: TRBD1
v_call: TRBV6-5
clone_size: .
j_call: TRBJ2-7
cdr3_aa: CASSERQGGGYEQYF
cdr3_nt: TGTGCCAGCAGTGAGCGACAGGGGGGAGGCTACGAGCAGTACTTC

cdr3_length: 15
d_call: .
v_call: TRBV6-6
clone_size: .
j_call: TRBJ2-3
cdr3_aa: CASSPTGGLTDTQYF
cdr3_nt: TGTGCCAGCTCCCCCACCGGGGGGCTTACAGATACGCAGTATTTT

cdr3_length: 18
d_call: .
v_call: TRBV18
clone_size: few
j_call: TRBJ2-4
cdr3_aa: CASSPQASADLAKNIQYF
cdr3_nt: TGTGCCAGCTCACCACAAGCGTCCGCAGATTTAGCCAAAAACATTCAGTACTTC

cdr3_length: 16
d_call: .
v_call: TRBV10-3
clone_size: .
j_call: TRBJ1-5
cdr3_aa: CAISEAVTRGLQPQHF
cdr3_nt: TGTGCCATCAGTGAGGCCGTCACCAGGGGTTTGCAGCCCCAGCATTTT

cdr3_length: 10
d_call: .
v_call: TRBV6-2/TRBV6-3
clone_size: .
j_call: TRBJ1-1
cdr3_aa: CASSSARAFF
cdr3_nt: TGTGCCAGCAGTTCAGCGAGAGCTTTCTTT

cdr3_length: 16
d_call: TRBD2
v_call: TRBV9
clone_size: .
j_call: TRBJ2-5
cdr3_aa: CASSDPSGGLQETQYF
cdr3_nt: TGTGCCAGCAGCGACCCTAGCGGGGGGTTACAAGAGACCCAGTACTTC

cdr3_length: 16
d_call: TRBD1
v_call: TRBV7-8
clone_size: few
j_call: TRBJ2-3
cdr3_aa: CASSFVGQGAGDTQYF
cdr3_nt: TGTGCCAGCAGCTTTGTAGGACAGGGGGCAGGAGATACGCAGTATTTT

cdr3_length: 13
d_call: .
v_call: TRBV7-2
clone_size: .
j_call: TRBJ2-3
cdr3_aa: CASSFDHSDTQYF
cdr3_nt: TGTGCCAGCAGCTTCGATCATTCTGATACGCAGTATTTT

cdr3_length: 17
d_call: TRBD1
v_call: TRBV7-2
clone_size: .
j_call: TRBJ2-7
cdr3_aa: CASSLAARGQGVYEQYF
cdr3_nt: TGTGCCAGCAGCTTAGCAGCTAGGGGACAGGGTGTGTACGAGCAGTACTTC

cdr3_length: 14
d_call: .
v_call: TRBV18
clone_size: .
j_call: TRBJ2-1
cdr3_aa: CASSSGGPSNEQFF
cdr3_nt: TGTGCCAGCTCCTCCGGGGGCCCTTCCAATGAGCAGTTCTTC

cdr3_length: 14
d_call: TRBD2
v_call: TRBV4-2
clone_size: .
j_call: TRBJ2-3
cdr3_aa: CASSQGLAQDTQYF
cdr3_nt: TGTGCCAGCAGCCAAGGACTAGCGCAAGATACGCAGTATTTT

cdr3_length: 15
d_call: .
v_call: TRBV7-2
clone_size: .
j_call: TRBJ2-1
cdr3_aa: CASSDPDSFGNEQFF
cdr3_nt: TGTGCCAGCAGCGACCCGGACAGTTTTGGGAATGAGCAGTTCTTC

cdr3_length: 14
d_call: .
v_call: TRBV9
clone_size: .
j_call: TRBJ1-2
cdr3_aa: CASSARAAYYGYTF
cdr3_nt: TGTGCCAGCAGCGCCCGGGCCGCTTACTATGGCTACACCTTC

cdr3_length: 16
d_call: .
v_call: TRBV6-5
clone_size: .
j_call: TRBJ2-1
cdr3_aa: CASSYSTRGMDNEQFF
cdr3_nt: TGTGCCAGCAGTTACTCCACGAGGGGTATGGACAATGAGCAGTTCTTC

cdr3_length: 16
d_call: .
v_call: TRBV12-3/TRBV12-4
clone_size: .
j_call: TRBJ2-1
cdr3_aa: CASSATGGGGFNEQFF
cdr3_nt: TGTGCCAGCAGTGCGACAGGTGGAGGGGGTTTCAATGAGCAGTTCTTC

cdr3_length: 12
d_call: .
v_call: TRBV7-2
clone_size: few
j_call: TRBJ1-2
cdr3_aa: CASSNRRGIHTF
cdr3_nt: TGTGCCAGCAGCAATCGACGGGGAATCCACACCTTC

cdr3_length: 15
d_call: .
v_call: TRBV27
clone_size: few
j_call: TRBJ2-7
cdr3_aa: CASSWAGPTSYEQYF
cdr3_nt: TGTGCCAGCAGTTGGGCGGGACCTACCTCCTACGAGCAGTACTTC

cdr3_length: 16
d_call: .
v_call: TRBV10-3
clone_size: few
j_call: TRBJ2-1
cdr3_aa: CAISPTGTASYNEQFF
cdr3_nt: TGTGCCATCAGTCCGACCGGGACGGCCTCCTACAATGAGCAGTTCTTC

cdr3_length: 12
d_call: .
v_call: TRBV12-3/TRBV12-4
clone_size: .
j_call: TRBJ2-4
cdr3_aa: CASSFRENIQYF
cdr3_nt: TGTGCCAGCAGTTTCCGAGAGAACATTCAGTACTTC

cdr3_length: 15
d_call: .
v_call: TRBV6-5
clone_size: .
j_call: TRBJ1-1
cdr3_aa: CASSYSTTGGTEAFF
cdr3_nt: TGTGCCAGCAGTTACTCGACTACGGGAGGCACTGAAGCTTTCTTT

cdr3_length: 15
d_call: TRBD2
v_call: TRBV6-2/TRBV6-3
clone_size: .
j_call: TRBJ2-4
cdr3_aa: CASSYSGLAGGIQYF
cdr3_nt: TGTGCCAGCAGTTACTCCGGACTAGCGGGGGGAATTCAGTACTTC

cdr3_length: 18
d_call: TRBD2
v_call: TRBV7-9
clone_size: .
j_call: TRBJ2-7
cdr3_aa: CASSPLPGLAESSYEQYF
cdr3_nt: TGTGCCAGCAGCCCGCTCCCGGGACTAGCGGAAAGCTCCTACGAGCAGTACTTC

cdr3_length: 17
d_call: TRBD2
v_call: TRBV5-1
clone_size: few
j_call: TRBJ2-3
cdr3_aa: CASSLRPLAGLTDTQYF
cdr3_nt: TGCGCCAGCAGCTTGAGGCCCCTAGCGGGGCTGACAGATACGCAGTATTTT

cdr3_length: 16
d_call: TRBD2
v_call: TRBV6-5
clone_size: .
j_call: TRBJ2-1
cdr3_aa: CASSYTPSGGANEQFF
cdr3_nt: TGTGCCAGCAGTTACACACCGAGCGGGGGGGCCAATGAGCAGTTCTTC